This record looks at one T cell receptor beta chain sequence and its context. The specificity of this receptor is unknown. No qualities accompany the bases; no much larger clone lies one base away. CDR1 MGHRA and CDR2 YSYEKL were looked up in the germline V gene. V and J lose 2 bases and 1 base, and a span of 12 bases separates them. Measured from the cysteine to the phenylalanine, the CDR3 is 15 residues long. The DNA shown is the 45-base CDR3, in frame from base 1. The source of the sample is a study of shared clonotypes between healthy human individuals (dated by TCRdb to the early 2020s). Broadly, across the study: Two women and a few men aged 18 to 49 years were included in the cohort. Per donor, leukapheresis produced somewhere between about 0.9 and 10 billion PBMCs. Libraries were prepared and TCR repertoires were sequenced by different laboratories using diverse techniques, in order to increase sequencing depth and limit assay-specific biases. Per donor, three plates each were used for CD4 naive and CD4 memory, two for CD8 naive, and one for CD8 memory. To estimate repertoire size and how much clonotypes are shared between individuals, the study performed deep sequencing of blood TCR repertoires from five healthy adults. The investigation overall reported the following: Only blood was sampled, and tissue TCR repertoires likely differ from those in blood. Sharing across a few donors was observed for around 5% of naive CD4, around 3.5% of naive CD8, around 2.5% of memory CD4, and about 0.4% of memory CD8 clonotypes. Compared with non-shared clonotypes, clonotypes shared by all four sorted-subset donors had higher generation probabilities. Because the study included a small number of donors, the genetic and exposure-history diversity represented was limited. Rarefaction of sorted-subset datasets indicated incomplete sequencing despite the large sequencing depth. Pairwise subsampling led to the expectation that sequencing depth would affect the degree of clonotype sharing among donors. Larger estimated clonotype richness was generally found for naive subsets than for memory subsets.

CD8 naive samples were CD45RO-negative cells positively selected for CCR7, giving a CD45RA+CCR7+ population that excluded TemRA cells. Healthy HIV-negative adults with no recently reported acute infections or vaccinations were included as donors. Every donor was a Caucasian adult residing in Nashville, Tennessee, USA. Blood was obtained by leukapheresis, after which PBMCs were separated by Ficoll-Histopaque density gradient centrifugation and cryopreserved in liquid nitrogen vapor phase. Analytical flow cytometry was used to check the purity and quantity of every magnetically sorted T cell population. From each sorted fraction, genomic DNA was isolated and quantified by UV absorbance on a Nanodrop 2000c. Using the deep immunoSEQ assay, TCR CDR3 regions were amplified from genomic DNA by multiplex PCR. Extracted genomic DNA from each cell subset was spread evenly across all wells of several immunoSEQ 96-well plates, with each plate serving as a replicate. Each replicate PCR for sorted subsets received around 200 ng genomic DNA, equal to roughly 30,000 T cell genomes. Purified libraries were measured with a Qubit 3.0 fluorometer, size-checked on a Bioanalyzer 2100, and measured again with the KAPA Library Quantification kit. Every immunoSEQ 96-well plate was sequenced on a separate single-read 150-cycle Illumina NextSeq 550 flow cell. From the authors' description of their analysis: Because only junctional sequences without quality scores were contained in the immunoSEQ output, filtering matching that applied to full-length reads could not be performed. To assign V/J genes and CDR3, sequences were annotated against IMGT germline references using PyIR, a Python wrapper for IgBLAST v1.9. Reads were filtered out if the reads had weak V/J assignments (E-value above 1e-6), no CDR3, stop codons, out-of-frame junctions, or ambiguous translated residues. V3J clonotypes were defined as sequences sharing the same inferred V gene, J gene, and CDR3 amino acid sequence. Percentage overlap between repertoires was calculated by dividing the number of shared unique clonotypes by the size of the smaller repertoire. Three approaches were used to assess repertoire richness: RTK rarefaction, the Chao1 estimator, and Recon v2.1 estimates of unobserved clonotypes. Generation probabilities were computed with OLGA for all TCRbeta clonotypes obtained by the gDNA method from a few donors. Imported from immuneACCESS, the table was reduced by TCRdb to in-frame sequences with V and J called. These copies leave out some clones; in studies compared against another copy, an unresolved V gene accounts for under half, and the cause of the remainder is not known. V and J calls and clone size are copied from that table; D and trimming were computed from the DNA. For this sample there are under 850,000 clones; 92% appear just once. Jointly, the top ten make up nearly 25% of the sample.

Here the chain combines TRBV4-1 and TRBJ2-7; tentative D gene TRBD1, with 6 bases matching. Sequenced sample: naive CD8+ T cells sorted from blood. The cell subset or site label for this specimen denotes: CD45RA+CCR7+. This clonotype was sampled from a man under 40 in good health. CDR3 region: CASSQYPGQSYEQYF. The sequence in DNA is TGCGCCAGCAGCCAATATCCGGGACAATCCTACGAGCAGTACTTC.